The sequence of this T cell receptor beta chain was determined in a study of control samples from healthy donors and cancer patients. Produced via immunoSEQ multiplex PCR; TCRdb's table is partial and in-frame only. The repertoire has roughly 150,000 clones, around nine tenths of them found once; the top ten carry around 4.7%. This CDR3 has 12 residues. In germline, CDR1 is GTSNPN, CDR2 SVGIG (reference sequence). The V gene lost 4 bases and the J gene lost 3 bases, with 10 bases spanning the gap. V and J are TRBV30 and TRBJ2-7, with a tentative D call TRBD1 (5 bases). The sample comprised blood. This receptor was taken from a man younger than 45 in good health. CDR3 sequence (DNA): TGTGCCTGGAACCAGGGTTACTACGAGCAGTACTTC. The encoded protein is CAWNQGYYEQYF.